Each of the 3 T cell receptor beta chains below was sequenced from the same sample in a study of T-cell reconstitution after alpha-beta-depleted transplantation in children. Library preparation (for TCRbeta) was performed with unique molecular identifiers. TCRdb reprocessed the PCR reads via MiXCR and lists one record per CDR3 protein. The repertoire holds roughly 350,000 distinct CDR3 sequences, with about a tenth as singletons. The sequenced sample was PBMCs from the stem cell graft donor, obtained from the stem cell graft. All receptors come from a human donor who donated a stem cell graft to a child with acute lymphoblastic leukemia.

A few counts support this clonotype. Written as DNA, the CDR3 is TGCAGTGCTAGAGATATTTCCTCGGGACTAGCGGGAATCAATGAGCAGTTCTTC. Translation: CSARDISSGLAGINEQFF. J is TRBJ2-1 and V is TRBV20-1, with TRBD2 identical over 13 bases. CDR1 is DFQATT and CDR2 is SNEGSKA in the germline V gene (reference sequence). V was pared by 0 bases and J by 6 bases, with 11 bases of the junction left unmatched. This CDR3 comprises 18 residues.

This clonotype was counted many times. The chain combines TRBV28 with TRBJ2-7, with TRBD2 matching over 8 bases. Germline V gives CDR1 MDHEN, CDR2 SYDVKM. The CDR3 loop spans 14 amino acids. The ends lost 3 bases at V and 3 bases at J; junction bases unmatched: 4. The CDR3 loop reads CASSLRLALYEQYF. The CDR3 DNA follows: TGTGCCAGCAGTTTGCGACTAGCGCTCTACGAGCAGTACTTC.

J is TRBJ1-4 and V is TRBV5-1; no definite D call. CDR1 is SGHRS and CDR2 is YFSETQ in the germline V gene. The CDR3 has 16 amino acids. The V and J ends lost 1 base and 7 bases respectively, with 17 bases between them. The CDR3 loop reads CASSLTGGTLSEKLFF. Here the CDR3 DNA reads TGCGCCAGCAGCTTGACTGGCGGCACTTTGAGTGAAAAACTGTTTTTT.